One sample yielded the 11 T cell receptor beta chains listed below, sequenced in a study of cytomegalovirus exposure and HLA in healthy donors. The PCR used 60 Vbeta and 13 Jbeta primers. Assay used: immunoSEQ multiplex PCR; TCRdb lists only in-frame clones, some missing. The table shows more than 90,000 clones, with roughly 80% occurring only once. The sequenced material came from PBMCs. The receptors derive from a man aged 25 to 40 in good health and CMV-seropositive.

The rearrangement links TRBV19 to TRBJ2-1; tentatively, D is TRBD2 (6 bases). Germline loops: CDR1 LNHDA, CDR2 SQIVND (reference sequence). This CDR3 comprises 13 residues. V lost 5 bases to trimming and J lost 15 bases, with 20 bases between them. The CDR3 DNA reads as TGTGCCAGTAGTCTTGAGCCCCCGGGACTGAGGTTCTTC. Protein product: CASSLEPPGLRFF.

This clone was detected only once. The CDR3 sequence: CASSQDKRLEQFF. The CDR3 DNA sequence: TGTGCCAGCAGCCAAGATAAGAGGCTCGAGCAGTTCTTC. The chain combines TRBV4-2 with TRBJ2-1; unclear D gene. Germline values: CDR1 LGHNA, CDR2 YNFKEQ. Trimming left V 0 bases short and J 10 bases short, with 10 bases between. The CDR3 extends over 13 amino acids.

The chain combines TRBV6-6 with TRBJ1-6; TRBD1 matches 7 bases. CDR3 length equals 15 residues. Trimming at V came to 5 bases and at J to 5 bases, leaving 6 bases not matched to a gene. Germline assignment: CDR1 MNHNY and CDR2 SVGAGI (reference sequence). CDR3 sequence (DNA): TGTGCCAGCAGTCCACAGGGGAATAATAATTCACCCCTCCACTTT. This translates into CASSPQGNNNSPLHF.

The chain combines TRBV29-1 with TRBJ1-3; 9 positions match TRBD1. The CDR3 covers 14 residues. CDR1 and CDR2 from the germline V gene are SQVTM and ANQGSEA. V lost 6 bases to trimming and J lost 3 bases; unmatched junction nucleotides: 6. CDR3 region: CSVLQGAGGNTIYF. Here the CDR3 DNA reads TGCAGCGTGCTACAGGGGGCGGGTGGAAACACCATATATTTT.

The DNA for the CDR3 is TGTGCCAGCAGGTTAGCGGGGGAAGCAGATACGCAGTATTTT. It specifies CASRLAGEADTQYF. The chain couples TRBV28 to TRBJ2-3; 9 bases agree with TRBD2. This CDR3 has 14 residues. In germline, CDR1 is MDHEN, CDR2 SYDVKM. The ends lost 6 bases at V and 4 bases at J; junction bases unmatched: 5.

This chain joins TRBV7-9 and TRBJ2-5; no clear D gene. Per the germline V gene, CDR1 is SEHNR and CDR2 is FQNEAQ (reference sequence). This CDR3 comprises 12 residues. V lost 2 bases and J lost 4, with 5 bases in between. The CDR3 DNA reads TGTGCCAGCAGCTTATACGGAGAGACCCAGTACTTC. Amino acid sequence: CASSLYGETQYF.

As DNA, the CDR3 is TGTGCCAGTAGCCTAGGACAGGGGGCTTTCTACGAGCAGTACGTC. It encodes CASSLGQGAFYEQYV. The chain links TRBV19 to TRBJ2-7; TRBD1 agrees at 11 bases. The germline V gene encodes CDR1 LNHDA and CDR2 SQIVND (reference sequence). J lost 3 bases, V lost 6 bases, and 7 bases had no gene match. There are 15 residues in the CDR3.

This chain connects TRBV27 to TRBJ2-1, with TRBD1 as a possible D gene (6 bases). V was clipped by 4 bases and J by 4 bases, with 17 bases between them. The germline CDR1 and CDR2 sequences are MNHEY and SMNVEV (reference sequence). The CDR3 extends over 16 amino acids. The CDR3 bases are TGTGCCAGCAGTTCGCTAGACGTGGACAGATACAATGAGCAGTTCTTC. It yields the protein CASSSLDVDRYNEQFF.

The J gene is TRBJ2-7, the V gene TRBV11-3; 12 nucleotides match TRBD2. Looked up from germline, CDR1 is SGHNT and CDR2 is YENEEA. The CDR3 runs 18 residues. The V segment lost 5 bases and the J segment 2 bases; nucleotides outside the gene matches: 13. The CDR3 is CASSPMFGTSGWTYEQYV. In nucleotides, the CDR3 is TGTGCCAGCAGCCCTATGTTCGGGACTAGCGGGTGGACCTACGAGCAGTACGTC.

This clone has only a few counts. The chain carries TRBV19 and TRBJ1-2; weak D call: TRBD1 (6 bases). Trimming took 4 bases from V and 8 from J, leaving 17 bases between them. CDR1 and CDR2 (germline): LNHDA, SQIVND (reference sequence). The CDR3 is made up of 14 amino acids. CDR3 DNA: TGTGCCAGTAGTAGCTCTGGACAGCTTTTCGGCTACACCTTC. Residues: CASSSSGQLFGYTF.

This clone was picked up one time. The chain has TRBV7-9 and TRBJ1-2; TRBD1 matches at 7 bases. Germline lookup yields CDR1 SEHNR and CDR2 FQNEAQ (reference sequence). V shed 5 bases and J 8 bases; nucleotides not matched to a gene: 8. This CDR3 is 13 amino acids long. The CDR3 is CASSVRGDGGYTF. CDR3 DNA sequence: TGTGCCAGCAGCGTCAGGGGGGACGGCGGCTACACCTTC.